The clone carrying this T cell receptor beta chain was detected a few times. No antigen is known for it. The record originates from a study of cytomegalovirus exposure and HLA in healthy donors. General study results and limits: Clonal expansion, a later analysis showed, was greater in HLA-associated TCR beta chains than in equally common others. Sequencing depth across donors, presence/absence analyses assumed, was roughly uniform.

The study ran its PCR with 60 Vbeta and 13 Jbeta primers. This table comes from immunoSEQ multiplex PCR, and its TCRdb copy is limited to in-frame clones, with some not included. The data hold under 110,000 clones, with 65% to 85% observed a single time. Trimming left V 5 bases short and J 2 bases short, with 12 bases between. The CDR3 spans 14 residues. CDR1 and CDR2 (germline): SEHNR, FQNEAQ (reference sequence). V usage is TRBV7-9 and J usage is TRBJ2-5, with D possibly being TRBD1 (6 bases). The source material was PBMCs. The TCR originated in a woman aged 40 to 50 in good health and CMV-seronegative. CDR3 region: CASSPTQGQETQYF. CDR3 nucleotides: TGTGCCAGCAGCCCCACCCAGGGGCAAGAGACCCAGTACTTC.